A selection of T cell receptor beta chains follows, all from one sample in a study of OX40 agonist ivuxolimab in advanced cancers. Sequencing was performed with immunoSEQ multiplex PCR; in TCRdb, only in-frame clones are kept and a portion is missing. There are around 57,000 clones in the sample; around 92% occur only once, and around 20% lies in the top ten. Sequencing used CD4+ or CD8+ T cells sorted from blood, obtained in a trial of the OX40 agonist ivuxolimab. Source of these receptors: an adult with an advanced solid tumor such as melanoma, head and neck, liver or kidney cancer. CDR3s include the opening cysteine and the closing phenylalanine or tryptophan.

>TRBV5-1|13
CASSFEGSHEQYF
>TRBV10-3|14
CAIEPGEGQNTQYF
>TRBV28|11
CASSFPGEQFF
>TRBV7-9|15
CASSSYRDRDEKLFF
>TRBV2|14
CASSSDRRGNTIYF
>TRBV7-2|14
CASSLRQGNTEAFF
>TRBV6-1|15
CASSLYRGTDQPQHF
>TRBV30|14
CALSTGGSNQPQHF
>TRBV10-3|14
CAISVWGPNSPLHF
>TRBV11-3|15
CASSPQGENTGELFF
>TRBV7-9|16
CASSLRTGGPTDTQYF
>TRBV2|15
CASRNSYRGDQPQHF
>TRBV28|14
CASSLKGGVGELFF
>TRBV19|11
CASTLGNIQYF
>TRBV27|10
CASGNYEQYF
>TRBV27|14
CASRNPDKQETQYF
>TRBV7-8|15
CASSSNTFSYNEQFF
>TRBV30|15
CAWRPRTSSGYEQFF
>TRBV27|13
CASSLGGRFGYTF
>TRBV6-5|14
CASSPPGSNQPQHF
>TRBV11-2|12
CASSLEGETQYF
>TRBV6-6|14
CASSYEGKDTEAFF
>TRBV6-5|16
CASSYSGGLSGNTIYF
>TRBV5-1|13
CASSSGGREGYTF
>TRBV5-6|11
CASSFHYGYTF
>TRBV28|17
CASSPSLGGQGSQPQHF
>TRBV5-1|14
CASSGRGSYNEQFF
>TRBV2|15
CASSEAFIRNQPQHF
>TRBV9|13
CASSVGGRTEAFF
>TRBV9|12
CASSEGGDTQYF
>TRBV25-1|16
CASSALGQGATGELFF